These 21 T cell receptor beta chains were sequenced from one sample in a study of T cells in Graves' hyperthyroidism and ophthalmopathy. Amplification yielded TCR beta CDR3 regions, with RNA transcripts as the source. The primer set for the first-round RT-PCR of the TCR CDR3 was HTBI. TCRdb reanalysed the multiplex PCR reads using MiXCR and keeps one entry per CDR3 protein. In the table there are about 420,000 distinct CDR3 sequences, 15% to 18% of which are singletons. The sequencing sample was made of blood. Receptor source: a woman between 18 and 30 years old with Graves' hyperthyroidism.

This clonotype was seen a few times. V usage is TRBV3-1 and J usage is TRBJ1-3; no reliable D call. Trimming cost V 0 bases and J 2 bases, with 14 bases left between them. The CDR3 runs to 17 residues. Germline V gene lookup returns CDR1 LGHDT and CDR2 YNNKEL (reference sequence). CDR3 DNA: TGTGCCAGCAGCCAAGATAGGGCCGGAGGCGCTGGAAACACCATATATTTT. This codes for CASSQDRAGGAGNTIYF.

This clonotype came up a few times. This chain connects TRBV19 to TRBJ2-5, with no clear D. V lost 10 bases and J 5 bases, leaving 20 bases between the germline ends. This CDR3 region has 14 residues. Germline V CDR1 and CDR2: LNHDA, SQIVND (reference sequence). The CDR3 sequence is CATSVPARAETQYF. CDR3 bases: TGTGCCACCTCGGTGCCGGCCCGGGCGGAGACCCAGTACTTC.

A word on this clonotype: A read error may be the cause here, since a much bigger clone is one base away. This chain joins TRBV19 and TRBJ2-1; either TRBD1 or TRBD2 may supply D (5 bases each). The J call is doubtful: the DNA matches TRBJ2-7 better. In germline, CDR1 is LNHDA, CDR2 SQIVND (reference sequence). The CDR3 contains 14 residues. The CDR3 here is CASSELGAYNEQYF. The CDR3 nucleotides read TGTGCCAGTAGTGAACTAGGGGCCTACAATGAGCAGTACTTC.

This clonotype was seen many times. This rearrangement joins TRBV6-1 to TRBJ1-2; D is ambiguous. The CDR3 has 10 residues. Germline V lookup: CDR1 MNHNS, CDR2 SASEGT. In DNA form, the CDR3 reads TGTGGGGCGGGGTCCTATGGCTACACCTTC. This encodes CGAGSYGYTF.

In this sample, this clonotype turned up a few times. The rearrangement joins TRBV7-9 to TRBJ1-2, with 8 bases fitting TRBD1. This CDR3 has 15 amino acids. Germline V gives CDR1 SEHNR, CDR2 FQNEAQ (reference sequence). Germline trimming cut 8 bases from V and 2 bases from J; bases unmatched to any gene: 10. CDR3 in DNA: TGTGCCAGCCGAACTGACAGGGGACGGAACTATGGCTACACCTTC. Translation: CASRTDRGRNYGYTF. Variable domain in full (rest from reference TRBV7-9 and TRBJ1-2): DTGVSQNPRHKITKRGQNVTFRCDPISEHNRLYWYRQTLGQGPEFLTYFQNEAQLEKSRLLSDRFSAERPKGSFSTLEIQRTEQGDSAMYLCASRTDRGRNYGYTFGSGTRLTVV.

The table lists this clonotype with a few counts. The CDR3 sequence is CASSTDTQKRGDYTF. CDR3 bases: TGTGCCAGTAGTACTGACACCCAGAAGAGGGGGGACTACACCTTC. The V and J genes are TRBV19 and TRBJ1-2; TRBD1 might be the D (6 bases). V was cut by 4 bases and J by 10 bases, with 22 bases left in between. CDR3 length: 15 residues. Per the germline V gene, CDR1 is LNHDA and CDR2 is SQIVND (reference sequence). Filled out from reference TRBV19 and TRBJ1-2, the complete variable domain reads DGGITQSPKYLFRKEGQNVTLSCEQNLNHDAMYWYRQDPGQGLRLIYYSQIVNDFQKGDIAEGYSVSREKKESFPLTVTSAQKNPTAFYLCASSTDTQKRGDYTFGSGTRLTVV.

This clonotype appeared many times. The chain is built from TRBV6-1 and TRBJ2-4; D gene ambiguous. The V end was cut by 2 bases, the J end by 0 bases, with 17 bases between. The CDR3 totals 18 residues. Germline loops: CDR1 MNHNS, CDR2 SASEGT. CDR3 sequence: CASSEFPPASGAKNIQYF. The CDR3 DNA reads TGTGCCAGCAGTGAATTTCCACCCGCGTCGGGAGCCAAAAACATTCAGTACTTC.

This clonotype has more than one count but fewer than ten. The gene calls are TRBV29-1 and TRBJ2-7; tentative D call: TRBD1 (5 bases). Deletions cut 4 bases from V and 3 bases from J, with 13 bases between. The germline CDR1 and CDR2 sequences are SQVTM and ANQGSEA. This CDR3 region has 13 residues. DNA for the CDR3: TGCAGCGTTGTGGCAGGGAATAGCTACGAGCAGTACTTC. Its translation: CSVVAGNSYEQYF.

This clonotype was counted only a few times. The chain uses TRBV11-2 and TRBJ2-1; 8 nucleotides line up with TRBD2. Germline V gene data show CDR1 as SGHAT and CDR2 as FQNNGV. The CDR3 loop spans 13 amino acids. Trimming took 8 bases from V and 8 from J; bases not matched to a gene: 8. CDR3 sequence reads: CASGRGAWDEQFF. CDR3 nucleotides: TGTGCCAGCGGGCGGGGGGCCTGGGATGAGCAGTTCTTC.

This clonotype was seen only a few times. The chain joins TRBV18 to TRBJ2-7; D remains ambiguous. The CDR3 totals 14 residues. CDR1 and CDR2 from the germline V gene are KGHSH and LQKENI. The V end lost 4 bases, the J end lost 2 bases, and 12 bases lay between the germline ends. For the CDR3, the DNA is TGTGCCAGCTCACAAGGGCCCCAGACCTACGAGCAGTACTTC. The encoded protein is CASSQGPQTYEQYF. Full variable domain (rest looked up from reference TRBV18 and TRBJ2-7): NAGVMQNPRHLVRRRGQEARLRCSPMKGHSHVYWYRQLPEEGLKFMVYLQKENIIDESGMPKERFSAEFPKEGPSILRIQQVVRGDSAAYFCASSQGPQTYEQYFGPGTRLTVT.

This clonotype was detected ten times or more. The rearrangement joins TRBV28 to TRBJ1-4; maybe TRBD1 (5 bases). Germline V gene lookup returns CDR1 MDHEN and CDR2 SYDVKM. The CDR3 has 14 residues. V was clipped by 5 bases and J by 13 bases, with 20 bases between them. In nucleotides, the CDR3 is TGTGCCAGCAGTCCTCGCCGGGGGGGTCCTAGACTGTTTTTT. Its translation: CASSPRRGGPRLFF.

Many counts were recorded for this clonotype. The chain combines TRBV27 with TRBJ2-7, with a tentative D call TRBD2 (6 bases). With 8 bases removed from V and 1 base from J, the gap between germline ends came to 12 bases. CDR3 length equals 13 residues. Germline V gene lookup returns CDR1 MNHEY and CDR2 SMNVEV (reference sequence). The CDR3 sequence is CASARGRSYEQYF. The CDR3, as DNA: TGTGCCAGCGCCCGGGGGAGGTCCTACGAGCAGTACTTC.

The chain couples TRBV10-1 to TRBJ2-1; 8 bases agree with TRBD2. Germline CDR1 reads WNHNN; CDR2 reads SYGVQD (reference sequence). The CDR3 is 14 amino acids. J was trimmed by 9 bases and V by 2 bases; bases with no gene match: 6. CDR3 DNA: TGCGCCAGCAGTGAGAAAGCGGGAGACAGTGAGCAGTTCTTC. Amino acid sequence: CASSEKAGDSEQFF.

About this clonotype itself: This clone may be a read error of a much larger clone one base away. V usage is TRBV4-1 and J usage is TRBJ1-4; unclear D gene. There are 14 residues in the CDR3. In germline, CDR1 is MGHRA, CDR2 YSYEKL. The ends were cut back, 8 bases at V and 8 bases at J, with 18 bases in the middle. The CDR3 coding sequence is TGCGCCAGCGGCCGGGATCTTGACGGAGAAAAACTGTTTTTT. Protein product: CASGRDLDGEKLFF.

Ten or more counts support this clonotype. The J gene is TRBJ2-7, the V gene TRBV5-1, with TRBD1 matching over 10 bases. Germline-derived CDR1 and CDR2 are SGHRS and YFSETQ. V lost 5 bases, J lost 4 bases, and 9 bases stayed unmatched. This CDR3 has 15 residues. CDR3 protein: CASSSGGTGDYEQYF. As DNA, the CDR3 is TGCGCCAGCAGTTCCGGGGGGACAGGGGATTACGAGCAGTACTTC. The full variable domain, completed using reference TRBV5-1 and TRBJ2-7, is KAGVTQTPRYLIKTRGQQVTLSCSPISGHRSVSWYQQTPGQGLQFLFEYFSETQRNKGNFPGRFSGRQFSNSRSEMNVSTLELGDSALYLCASSSGGTGDYEQYFGPGTRLTVT.

This clonotype was recorded many times. The chain joins TRBV24-1 to TRBJ2-3, with TRBD2 matching over 11 bases. After removal of 7 bases from V and 5 bases from J, the junction contained 7 bases not matched to a gene. This CDR3 contains 15 residues. CDR1 is KGHDR and CDR2 is SFDVKD in the germline V gene. As DNA, the CDR3 is TGTGCCACCAGGGAAATAGCGGGAGGGCAAGATACGCAGTATTTT. Its protein is CATREIAGGQDTQYF.

Ten or more counts support this clonotype. The rearrangement uses TRBV10-3 and TRBJ2-7; 7 nucleotides agree with TRBD1. Germline CDR1 and CDR2: ENHRY and SYGVKD. This CDR3 comprises 17 residues. V was clipped by 11 bases and J by 0 bases; unmatched bases: 19. CDR3 loop: CAALTGSVGSGSYEQYF. As DNA, the CDR3 is TGTGCCGCTCTGACAGGGTCGGTGGGCTCGGGCTCCTACGAGCAGTACTTC.

This clonotype came up a few times. A clone one base away is much larger, so this may be a read error. V gene TRBV20-1 combines with J gene TRBJ2-1; TRBD2 matches at 7 bases. CDR3 length: 12 amino acids. CDR1 and CDR2 from the germline V gene are DFQATT and SNEGSKA (reference sequence). The CDR3 DNA reads as TGCAGTGTCCGAACTAGCGTCGGTGAGCAGTCCTTC. This gives the protein CSVRTSVGEQSF.

The table lists this clonotype with a few counts. V is TRBV3-1 and J is TRBJ1-2; 11 positions match TRBD1. The CDR3 sequence is 16 residues long. Trimming took 6 bases from V and 5 from J; bases not matched to a gene: 11. CDR1 is LGHDT, CDR2 YNNKEL, per germline (reference sequence). DNA of the CDR3: TGTGCCAGCAGTACACTAGGACAGGGGGCGCGTTATGGCTACACCTTC. The encoded protein is CASSTLGQGARYGYTF.

V usage is TRBV5-1 and J usage is TRBJ2-5; no definite D call. The CDR3 is 13 amino acids. Looked up from germline, CDR1 is SGHRS and CDR2 is YFSETQ. Trimming cost V 6 bases and J 2 bases, with 11 bases left between them. CDR3 nucleotide sequence: TGCGCCAGCACCCCAGTCAGTCAAGAGACCCAGTACTTC. It is translated as CASTPVSQETQYF.

V usage is TRBV4-1 and J usage is TRBJ1-5, with D possibly matching TRBD1 (6 bases). The germline V gene encodes CDR1 MGHRA and CDR2 YSYEKL. V was shortened by 0 bases and J by 9 bases, with 15 bases between the two germline ends. The length of the CDR3 is 15 residues. The CDR3 DNA sequence: TGCGCCAGCAGCCAAGATCGGACAGCGACAGGGCCCCAGCATTTT. This sequence encodes CASSQDRTATGPQHF.